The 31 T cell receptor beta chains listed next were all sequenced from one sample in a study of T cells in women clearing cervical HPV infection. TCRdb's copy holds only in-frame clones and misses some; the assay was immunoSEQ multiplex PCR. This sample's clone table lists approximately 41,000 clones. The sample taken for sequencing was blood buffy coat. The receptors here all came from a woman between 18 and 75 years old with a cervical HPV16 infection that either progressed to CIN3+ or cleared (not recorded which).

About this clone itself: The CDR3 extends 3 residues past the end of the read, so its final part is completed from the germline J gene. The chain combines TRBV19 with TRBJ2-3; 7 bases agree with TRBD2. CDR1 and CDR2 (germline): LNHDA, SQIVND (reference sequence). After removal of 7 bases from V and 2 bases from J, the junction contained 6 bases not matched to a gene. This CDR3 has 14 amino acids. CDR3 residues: CASTDRDYTDTQYF. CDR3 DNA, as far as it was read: TGTGCCAGTACCGACCGGGACTACACAGATACG. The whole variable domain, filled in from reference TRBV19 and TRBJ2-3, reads DGGITQSPKYLFRKEGQNVTLSCEQNLNHDAMYWYRQDPGQGLRLIYYSQIVNDFQKGDIAEGYSVSREKKESFPLTVTSAQKNPTAFYLCASTDRDYTDTQYFGPGTRLTVL.

Partial CDR3 DNA: TGTGCCATCAGTGGGGCCGGGACTAGCGGCTACGAG. Its translation is CAISGAGTSGYE. The full CDR3 reads CAISGAGTSGYEQYF. V gene TRBV10-3 combines with J gene TRBJ2-7; TRBD2 aligns across 11 bases. The CDR3 is cut off 3 residues early in the read; its end comes from the germline J gene. V dropped 4 bases and J dropped 3; count of bases not matched to a gene: 5. Germline V gene data show CDR1 as ENHRY and CDR2 as SYGVKD. The CDR3 is made up of 15 amino acids.

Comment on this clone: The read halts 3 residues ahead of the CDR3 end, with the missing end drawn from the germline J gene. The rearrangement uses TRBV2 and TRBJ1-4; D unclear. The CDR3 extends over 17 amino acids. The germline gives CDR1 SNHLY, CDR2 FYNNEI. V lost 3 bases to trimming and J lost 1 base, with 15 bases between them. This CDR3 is CASSDLEGRGTNEKLFF. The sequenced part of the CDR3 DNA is TGTGCCAGCAGTGACTTGGAGGGCCGAGGAACTAATGAAAAA. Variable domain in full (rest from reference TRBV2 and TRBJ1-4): EPEVTQTPSHQVTQMGQEVILRCVPISNHLYFYWYRQILGQKVEFLVSFYNNEISEKSEIFDDQFSVERPDGSNFTLKIRSTKLEDSAMYFCASSDLEGRGTNEKLFFGSGTQLSVL.

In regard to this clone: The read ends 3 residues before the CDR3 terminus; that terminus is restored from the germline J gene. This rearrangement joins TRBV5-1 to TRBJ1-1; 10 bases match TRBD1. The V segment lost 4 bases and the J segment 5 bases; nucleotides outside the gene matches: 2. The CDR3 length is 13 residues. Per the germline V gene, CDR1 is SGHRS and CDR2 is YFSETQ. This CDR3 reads CASSLDRGTEAFF. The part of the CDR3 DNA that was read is TGCGCCAGCAGCCTGGACAGGGGGACTGAA.

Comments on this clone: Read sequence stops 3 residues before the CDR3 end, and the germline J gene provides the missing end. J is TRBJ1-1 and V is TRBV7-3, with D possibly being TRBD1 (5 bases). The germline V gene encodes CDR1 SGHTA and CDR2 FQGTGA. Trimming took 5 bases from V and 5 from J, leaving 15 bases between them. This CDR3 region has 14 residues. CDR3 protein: CASSRGGGETEAFF. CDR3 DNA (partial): TGTGCCAGCAGCCGTGGGGGGGGTGAGACTGAA.

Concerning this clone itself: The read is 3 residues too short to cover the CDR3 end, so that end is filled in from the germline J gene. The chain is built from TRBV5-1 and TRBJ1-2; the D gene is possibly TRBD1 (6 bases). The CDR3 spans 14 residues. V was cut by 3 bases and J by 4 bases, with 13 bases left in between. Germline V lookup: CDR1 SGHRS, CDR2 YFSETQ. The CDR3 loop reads CASSSRGGAYGYTF. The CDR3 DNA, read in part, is TGCGCCAGCAGCTCCCGGGGGGGGGCCTATGGC.

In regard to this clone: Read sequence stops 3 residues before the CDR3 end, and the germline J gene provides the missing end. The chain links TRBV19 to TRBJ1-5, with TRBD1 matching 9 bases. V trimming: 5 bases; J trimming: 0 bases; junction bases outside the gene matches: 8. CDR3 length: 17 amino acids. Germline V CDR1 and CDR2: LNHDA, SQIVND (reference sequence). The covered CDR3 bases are TGTGCCAGTAGTGCGGACAGGGGCGCCTATAGCAATCAGCCC. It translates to CASSADRGAYSNQP. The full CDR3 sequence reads CASSADRGAYSNQPQHF.

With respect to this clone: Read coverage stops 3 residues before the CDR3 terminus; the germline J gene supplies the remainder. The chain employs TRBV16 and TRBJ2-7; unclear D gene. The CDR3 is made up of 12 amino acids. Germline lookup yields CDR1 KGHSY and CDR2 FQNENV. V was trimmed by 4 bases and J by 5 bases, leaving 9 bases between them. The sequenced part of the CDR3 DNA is TGTGCCAGCAGCCTAAATCAGGACGAG. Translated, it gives CASSLNQDE. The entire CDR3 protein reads CASSLNQDEQYF.

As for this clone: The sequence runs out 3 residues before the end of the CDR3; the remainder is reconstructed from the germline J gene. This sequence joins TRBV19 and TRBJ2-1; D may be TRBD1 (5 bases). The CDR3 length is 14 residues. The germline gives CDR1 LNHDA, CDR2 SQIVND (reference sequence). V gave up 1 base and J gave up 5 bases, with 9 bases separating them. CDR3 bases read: TGTGCCAGTAGTATAGTTCAGGGTAACAATGAG. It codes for CASSIVQGNNE. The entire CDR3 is CASSIVQGNNEQFF.

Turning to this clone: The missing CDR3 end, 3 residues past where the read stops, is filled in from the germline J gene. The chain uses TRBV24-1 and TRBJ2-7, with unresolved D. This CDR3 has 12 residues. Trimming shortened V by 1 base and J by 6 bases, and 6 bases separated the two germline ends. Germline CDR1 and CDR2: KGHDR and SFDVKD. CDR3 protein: CATSDFLGEQYF. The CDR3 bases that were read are TGTGCCACCAGTGATTTTCTCGGCGAG.

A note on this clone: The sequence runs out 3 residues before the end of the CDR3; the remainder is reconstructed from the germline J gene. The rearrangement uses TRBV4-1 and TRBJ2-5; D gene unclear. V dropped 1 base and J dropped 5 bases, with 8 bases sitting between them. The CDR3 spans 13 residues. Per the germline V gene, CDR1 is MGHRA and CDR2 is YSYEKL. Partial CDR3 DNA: TGCGCCAGCAGCCAAGCCTATTCGGAGACC. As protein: CASSQAYSET. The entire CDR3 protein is CASSQAYSETQYF.

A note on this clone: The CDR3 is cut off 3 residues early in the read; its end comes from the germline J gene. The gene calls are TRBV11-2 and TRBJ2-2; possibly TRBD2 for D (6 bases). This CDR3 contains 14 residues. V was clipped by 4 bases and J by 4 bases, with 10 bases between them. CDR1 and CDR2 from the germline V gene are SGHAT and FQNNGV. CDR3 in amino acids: CASSSGLTTGELFF. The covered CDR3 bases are TGTGCCAGCAGCTCGGGACTGACCACCGGGGAG.

CDR3 in amino acids: CASSLGTGEAFF. CDR3 bases read: TGTGCCAGCAGCCTCGGGACAGGTGAA. The chain employs TRBV7-3 and TRBJ1-1; 8 bases map to TRBD1. The read halts 3 residues ahead of the CDR3 end, with the missing end drawn from the germline J gene. From germline, CDR1 is SGHTA and CDR2 FQGTGA. J was trimmed by 7 bases and V by 5 bases; bases with no gene match: 3. This CDR3 contains 12 residues.

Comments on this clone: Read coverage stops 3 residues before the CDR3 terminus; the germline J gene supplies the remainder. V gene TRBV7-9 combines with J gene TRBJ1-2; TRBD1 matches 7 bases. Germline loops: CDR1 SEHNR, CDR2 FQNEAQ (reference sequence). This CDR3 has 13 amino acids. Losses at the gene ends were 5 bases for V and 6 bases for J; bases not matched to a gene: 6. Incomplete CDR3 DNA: TGTGCCAGCAGCGGAGACAGGGTAAATGGC. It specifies CASSGDRVNG. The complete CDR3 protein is CASSGDRVNGYTF.

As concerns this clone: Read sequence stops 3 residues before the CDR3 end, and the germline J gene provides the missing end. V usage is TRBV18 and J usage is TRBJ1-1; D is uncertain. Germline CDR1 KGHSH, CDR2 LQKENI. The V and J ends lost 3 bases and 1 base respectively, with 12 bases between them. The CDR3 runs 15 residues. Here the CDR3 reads CASSPPGLKNTEAFF. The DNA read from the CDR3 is TGTGCCAGCTCACCTCCCGGACTGAAGAACACTGAA.

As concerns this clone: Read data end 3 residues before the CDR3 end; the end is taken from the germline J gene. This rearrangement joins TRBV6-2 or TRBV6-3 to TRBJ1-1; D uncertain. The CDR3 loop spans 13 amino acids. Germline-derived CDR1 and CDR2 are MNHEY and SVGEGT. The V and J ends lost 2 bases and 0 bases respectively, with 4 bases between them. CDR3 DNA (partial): TGTGCCAGCAGTTACGTCGTGAACACTGAA. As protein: CASSYVVNTE. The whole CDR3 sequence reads CASSYVVNTEAFF.

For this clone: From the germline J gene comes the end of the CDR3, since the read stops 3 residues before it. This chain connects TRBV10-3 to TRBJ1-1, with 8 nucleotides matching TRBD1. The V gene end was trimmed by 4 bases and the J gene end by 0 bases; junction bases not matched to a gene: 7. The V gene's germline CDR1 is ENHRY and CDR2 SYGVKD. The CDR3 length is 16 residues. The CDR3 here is CAISAPAGGMNTEAFF. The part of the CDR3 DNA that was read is TGTGCCATCAGTGCCCCGGCAGGGGGCATGAACACTGAA.

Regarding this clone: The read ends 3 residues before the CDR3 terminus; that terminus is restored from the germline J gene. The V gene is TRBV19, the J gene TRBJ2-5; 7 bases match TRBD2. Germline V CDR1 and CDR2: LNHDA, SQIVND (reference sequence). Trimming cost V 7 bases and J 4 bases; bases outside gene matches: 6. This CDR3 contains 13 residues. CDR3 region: CASTPGGGETQYF. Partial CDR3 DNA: TGTGCCAGTACCCCGGGGGGAGGAGAGACC.

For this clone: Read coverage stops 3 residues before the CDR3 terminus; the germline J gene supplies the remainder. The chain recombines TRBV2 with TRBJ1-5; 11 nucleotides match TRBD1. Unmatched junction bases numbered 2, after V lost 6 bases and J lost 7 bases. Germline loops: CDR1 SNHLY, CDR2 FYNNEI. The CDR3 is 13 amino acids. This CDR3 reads CASRGTGGQPQHF. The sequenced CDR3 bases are TGTGCCAGCAGGGGGACAGGGGGGCAGCCC.

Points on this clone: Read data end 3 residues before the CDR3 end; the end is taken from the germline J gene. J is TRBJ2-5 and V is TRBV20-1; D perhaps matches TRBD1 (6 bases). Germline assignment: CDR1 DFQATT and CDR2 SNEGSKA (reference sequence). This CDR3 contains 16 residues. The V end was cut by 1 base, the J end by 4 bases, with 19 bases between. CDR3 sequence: CSARVTTGPLVETQYF. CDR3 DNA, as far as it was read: TGCAGTGCTAGAGTGACGACAGGACCCTTAGTAGAGACC.

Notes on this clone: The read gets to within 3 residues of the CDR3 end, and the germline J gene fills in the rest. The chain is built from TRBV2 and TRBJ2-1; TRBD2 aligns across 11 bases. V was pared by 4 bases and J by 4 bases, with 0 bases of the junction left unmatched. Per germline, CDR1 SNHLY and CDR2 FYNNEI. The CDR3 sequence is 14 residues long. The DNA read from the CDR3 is TGTGCCAGCAGTGGGACTAGCGGGTACAATGAG. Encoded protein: CASSGTSGYNE. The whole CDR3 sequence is CASSGTSGYNEQFF. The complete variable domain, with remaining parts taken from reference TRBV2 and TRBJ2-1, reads EPEVTQTPSHQVTQMGQEVILRCVPISNHLYFYWYRQILGQKVEFLVSFYNNEISEKSEIFDDQFSVERPDGSNFTLKIRSTKLEDSAMYFCASSGTSGYNEQFFGPGTRLTVL.

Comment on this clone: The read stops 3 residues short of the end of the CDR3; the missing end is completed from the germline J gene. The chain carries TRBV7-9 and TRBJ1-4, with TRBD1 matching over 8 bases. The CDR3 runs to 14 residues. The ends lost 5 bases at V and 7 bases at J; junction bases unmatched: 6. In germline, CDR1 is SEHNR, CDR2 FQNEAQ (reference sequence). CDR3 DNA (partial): TGTGCCAGCAGCGCGCAGGGGGCAAGTGAAAAA. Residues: CASSAQGASEK. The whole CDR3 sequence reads CASSAQGASEKLFF. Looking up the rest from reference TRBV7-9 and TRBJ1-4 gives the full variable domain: DTGVSQNPRHKITKRGQNVTFRCDPISEHNRLYWYRQTLGQGPEFLTYFQNEAQLEKSRLLSDRFSAERPKGSFSTLEIQRTEQGDSAMYLCASSAQGASEKLFFGSGTQLSVL.

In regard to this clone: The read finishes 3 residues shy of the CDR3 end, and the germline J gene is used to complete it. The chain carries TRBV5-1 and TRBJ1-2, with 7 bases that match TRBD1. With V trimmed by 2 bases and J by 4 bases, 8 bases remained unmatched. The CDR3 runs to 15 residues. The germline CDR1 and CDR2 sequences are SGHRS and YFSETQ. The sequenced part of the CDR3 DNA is TGCGCCAGCAGCTTAACTACCGGGACAGTCTATGGC. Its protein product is CASSLTTGTVYG. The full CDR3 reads CASSLTTGTVYGYTF.

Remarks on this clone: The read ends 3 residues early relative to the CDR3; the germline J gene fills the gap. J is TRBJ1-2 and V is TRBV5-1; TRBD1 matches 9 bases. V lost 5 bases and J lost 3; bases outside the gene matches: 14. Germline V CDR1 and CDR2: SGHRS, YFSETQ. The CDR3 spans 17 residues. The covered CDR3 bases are TGCGCCAGCAGTTCAGCTCCTCGGACAGGGGTGCACTATGGC. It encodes CASSSAPRTGVHYG. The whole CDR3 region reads CASSSAPRTGVHYGYTF.

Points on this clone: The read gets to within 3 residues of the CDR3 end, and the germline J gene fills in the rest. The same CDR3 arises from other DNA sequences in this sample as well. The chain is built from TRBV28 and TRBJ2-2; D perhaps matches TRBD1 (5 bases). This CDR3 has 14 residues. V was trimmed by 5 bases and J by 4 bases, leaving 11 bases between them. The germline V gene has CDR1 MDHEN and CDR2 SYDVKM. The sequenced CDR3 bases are TGTGCCAGCAGTCTTGACCAGGGCACCGGGGAG. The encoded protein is CASSLDQGTGE. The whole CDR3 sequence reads CASSLDQGTGELFF.

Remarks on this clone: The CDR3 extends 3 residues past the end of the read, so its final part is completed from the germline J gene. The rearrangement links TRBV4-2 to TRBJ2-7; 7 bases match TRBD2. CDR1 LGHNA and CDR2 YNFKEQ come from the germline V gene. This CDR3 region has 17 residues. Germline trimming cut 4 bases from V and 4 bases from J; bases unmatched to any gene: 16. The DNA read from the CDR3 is TGTGCCAGCAGCCCCGGGCTTATGACTAGCAGCGATTACGAG. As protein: CASSPGLMTSSDYE. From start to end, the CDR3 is CASSPGLMTSSDYEQYF.

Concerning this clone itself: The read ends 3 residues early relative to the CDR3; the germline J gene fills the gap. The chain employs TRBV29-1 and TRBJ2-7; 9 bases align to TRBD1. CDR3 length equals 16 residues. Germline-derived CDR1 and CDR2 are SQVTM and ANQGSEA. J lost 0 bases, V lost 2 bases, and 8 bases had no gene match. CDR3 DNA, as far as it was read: TGCAGCGTTGAATATCCCGGGACAGGGAGCTCCTACGAG. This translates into CSVEYPGTGSSYE. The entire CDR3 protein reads CSVEYPGTGSSYEQYF.

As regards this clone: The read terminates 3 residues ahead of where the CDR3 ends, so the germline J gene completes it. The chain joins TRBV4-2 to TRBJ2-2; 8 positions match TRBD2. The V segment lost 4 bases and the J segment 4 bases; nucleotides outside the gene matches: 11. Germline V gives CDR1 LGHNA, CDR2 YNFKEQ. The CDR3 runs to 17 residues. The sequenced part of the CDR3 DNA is TGTGCCAGCAGCCCACCAGGGAGCGGACTAGCCACCGGGGAG. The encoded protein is CASSPPGSGLATGE. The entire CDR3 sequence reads CASSPPGSGLATGELFF.

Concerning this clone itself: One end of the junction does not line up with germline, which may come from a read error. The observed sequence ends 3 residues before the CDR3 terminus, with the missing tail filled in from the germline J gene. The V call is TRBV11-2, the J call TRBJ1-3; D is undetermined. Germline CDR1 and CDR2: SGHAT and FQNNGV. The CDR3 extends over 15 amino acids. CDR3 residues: CASSLMGGPGNAIYF. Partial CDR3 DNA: TGTGCCAGCAGCTTAATGGGTGGGCCTGGAAACGCC.

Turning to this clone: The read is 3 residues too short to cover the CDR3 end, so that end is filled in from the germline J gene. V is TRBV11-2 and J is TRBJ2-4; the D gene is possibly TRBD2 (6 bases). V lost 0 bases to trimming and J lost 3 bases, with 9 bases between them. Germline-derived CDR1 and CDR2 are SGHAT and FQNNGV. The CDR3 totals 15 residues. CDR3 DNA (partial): TGTGCCAGCAGCTTAGAGCGGACTAACAAAAACATT. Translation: CASSLERTNKNI. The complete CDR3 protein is CASSLERTNKNIQYF. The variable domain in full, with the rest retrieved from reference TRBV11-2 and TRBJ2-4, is EAGVAQSPRYKIIEKRQSVAFWCNPISGHATLYWYQQILGQGPKLLIQFQNNGVVDDSQLPKDRFSAERLKGVDSTLKIQPAKLEDSAVYLCASSLERTNKNIQYFGAGTRLSVL.

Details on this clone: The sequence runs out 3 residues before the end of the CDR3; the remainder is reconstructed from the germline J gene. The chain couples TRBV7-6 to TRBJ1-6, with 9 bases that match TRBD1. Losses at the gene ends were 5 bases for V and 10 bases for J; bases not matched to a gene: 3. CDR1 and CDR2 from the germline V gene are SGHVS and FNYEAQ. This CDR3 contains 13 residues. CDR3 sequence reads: CASSQTGGSPLHF. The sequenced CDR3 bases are TGTGCCAGCAGCCAGACAGGGGGATCACCC.